This entry lists 13 T cell receptor beta chains sequenced from one sample in a study of cytomegalovirus exposure and HLA in healthy donors. TCRdb keeps only in-frame clones here, not all; method: immunoSEQ multiplex PCR. Seen here are roughly 100,000 clones, roughly 95% observed once, and the top ten hold 0.89%. The sequenced material came from PBMCs. The receptors come from a woman aged 18 to 35 in good health and CMV-seronegative.

J is TRBJ1-5 and V is TRBV2; perhaps TRBD1 as D (6 bases). Between the trimmed V and J ends, which lost 5 bases and 4 bases, there was a span of 9 bases. This CDR3 contains 13 residues. Germline CDR1 is SNHLY and CDR2 is FYNNEI. CDR3 in amino acids: CASSPRGNQPQHF. CDR3 coding DNA: TGTGCCAGCAGTCCCAGGGGAAATCAGCCCCAGCATTTT.

The V gene is TRBV7-8, the J gene TRBJ2-3; 8 bases are shared with TRBD2. V trimming: 5 bases; J trimming: 5 bases; junction bases outside the gene matches: 9. Looked up from germline, CDR1 is SGHVS and CDR2 is FQNEAQ. This CDR3 spans 15 amino acids. CDR3 protein: CASSLISGSVDTQYF. CDR3 coding DNA: TGTGCCAGCAGCCTGATCAGCGGGAGTGTAGATACGCAGTATTTT.

This rearrangement joins TRBV27 to TRBJ2-7; a possible D gene is TRBD2 (6 bases). V was shortened by 6 bases and J by 5 bases, with 23 bases between the two germline ends. This CDR3 is built from 16 residues. The germline CDR1 and CDR2 sequences are MNHEY and SMNVEV (reference sequence). The CDR3 DNA follows: TGTGCCAGCAGCCGCCCGGGGCGGGGAGTCATCCACGAGCAGTACTTC. Amino acids: CASSRPGRGVIHEQYF.

V is TRBV7-9 and J is TRBJ2-5; D is perhaps TRBD1 (6 bases). Trimming removed 5 bases at V and 5 bases at J, with 18 bases between. The V gene's germline CDR1 is SEHNR and CDR2 FQNEAQ (reference sequence). The CDR3 has 15 residues. CDR3 in amino acids: CASSLSWGLGETQYF. The CDR3, as DNA: TGTGCCAGCAGCCTAAGTTGGGGGCTGGGGGAGACCCAGTACTTC. Full variable domain (rest looked up from reference TRBV7-9 and TRBJ2-5): DTGVSQNPRHKITKRGQNVTFRCDPISEHNRLYWYRQTLGQGPEFLTYFQNEAQLEKSRLLSDRFSAERPKGSFSTLEIQRTEQGDSAMYLCASSLSWGLGETQYFGPGTRLLVL.

The chain has TRBV7-3 and TRBJ2-3, with 8 bases lining up with TRBD1. The CDR3 is 17 amino acids. The trim removed 5 bases at V and 4 bases at J, leaving 14 bases unmatched. The germline V gene has CDR1 SGHTA and CDR2 FQGTGA. CDR3 protein: CASSLRPDREGADTQYF. The CDR3 region has the DNA TGTGCCAGCAGCCTGAGACCGGACAGGGAAGGAGCAGATACGCAGTATTTT.

The chain uses TRBV7-2 and TRBJ2-7; TRBD1 is a possible D gene (6 bases). Germline V gene sequence: CDR1 SGHTA, CDR2 FQGNSA. The V gene lost 2 bases and the J gene lost 1 base, with 12 bases spanning the gap. The CDR3 is 15 amino acids. CDR3 sequence reads: CASSLKGHVSYEQYF. The CDR3 coding sequence is TGTGCCAGCAGCTTAAAGGGACATGTGTCCTACGAGCAGTACTTC.

The chain carries TRBV6-6 and TRBJ1-4; D possibly corresponds to TRBD1 (6 bases). This CDR3 spans 15 amino acids. The ends were cut back, 5 bases at V and 3 bases at J, with 13 bases in the middle. The germline V gene has CDR1 MNHNY and CDR2 SVGAGI (reference sequence). Written as DNA, the CDR3 is TGTGCCAGCAGTACCGACAGGACGGCTAATGAAAAACTGTTTTTT. This gives the protein CASSTDRTANEKLFF.

The chain couples TRBV19 to TRBJ1-5; tentatively, D is TRBD1 (5 bases). V lost 5 bases, J lost 0 bases, and 8 bases lay in between. The CDR3 extends over 14 amino acids. The germline gives CDR1 LNHDA, CDR2 SQIVND (reference sequence). The CDR3, as DNA: TGTGCCAGTAGTTGGCAGGGTAGCAATCAGCCCCAGCATTTT. This encodes CASSWQGSNQPQHF.

This chain uses TRBV5-4 with TRBJ2-5; D may be TRBD2 (6 bases). The V and J ends lost 4 bases and 5 bases respectively, with 24 bases between them. The germline CDR1 and CDR2 sequences are SGHNT and YYREEE (reference sequence). The CDR3 runs 17 residues. The CDR3 is CASSGRLPGRIVETQYF. The DNA of the CDR3 is TGTGCCAGCAGCGGGAGGCTCCCTGGTCGGATAGTGGAGACCCAGTACTTC.

This chain uses TRBV19 with TRBJ1-4; D is possibly TRBD1 (5 bases). This CDR3 has 14 residues. V was shortened by 7 bases and J by 7 bases, with 16 bases between the two germline ends. The germline gives CDR1 LNHDA, CDR2 SQIVND (reference sequence). CDR3 in DNA: TGTGCCAGTACGGGACTGTCGGGCGGTGAAAAACTGTTTTTT. This sequence encodes CASTGLSGGEKLFF.

The chain links TRBV9 to TRBJ2-1, with 11 bases matching TRBD2. The V gene end was trimmed by 1 base and the J gene end by 9 bases; junction bases not matched to a gene: 6. This CDR3 spans 15 amino acids. Germline CDR1 SGDLS, CDR2 YYNGEE. This CDR3 is CASSVTTSGNLEQFF. The CDR3, as DNA: TGTGCCAGCAGCGTAACGACTAGCGGGAACCTTGAGCAGTTCTTC.

The V and J genes are TRBV9 and TRBJ2-7, with a tentative D call TRBD1 (6 bases). The V end lost 4 bases, the J end lost 3 bases, and 14 bases lay between the germline ends. The germline gives CDR1 SGDLS, CDR2 YYNGEE. The CDR3 covers 14 residues. CDR3 in amino acids: CASSPWDKNYEQYF. The CDR3 region has the DNA TGTGCCAGCAGCCCGTGGGACAAGAACTACGAGCAGTACTTC.

The gene calls are TRBV27 and TRBJ2-3, with D possibly being TRBD2 (5 bases). V lost 0 bases, J lost 5 bases, and 21 bases lay in between. Germline assignment: CDR1 MNHEY and CDR2 SMNVEV (reference sequence). This CDR3 region has 18 residues. The CDR3 sequence is CASSLSPRFPRAQDTQYF. The CDR3 nucleotides are TGTGCCAGCAGTTTATCGCCCCGGTTCCCGAGGGCTCAAGATACGCAGTATTTT.